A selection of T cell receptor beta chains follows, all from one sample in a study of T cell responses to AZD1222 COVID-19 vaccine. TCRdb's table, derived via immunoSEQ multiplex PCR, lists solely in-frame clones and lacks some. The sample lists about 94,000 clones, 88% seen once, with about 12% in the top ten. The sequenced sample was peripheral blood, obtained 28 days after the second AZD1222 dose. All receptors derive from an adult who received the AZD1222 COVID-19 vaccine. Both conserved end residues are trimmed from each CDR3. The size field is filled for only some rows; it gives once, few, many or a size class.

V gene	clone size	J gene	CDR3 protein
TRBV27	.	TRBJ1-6	ASSFTWTGRSPLH
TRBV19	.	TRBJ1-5	ASSTGTGPS
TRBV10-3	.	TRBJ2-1	AISDDQRPYNEQF
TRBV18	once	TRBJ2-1	ASSPPSGVSGEQF
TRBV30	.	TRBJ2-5	ASTSRGPLRGLYQETQY
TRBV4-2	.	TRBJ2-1	ASSRGSSYNEQF
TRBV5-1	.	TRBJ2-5	ASLPEGLGETQY
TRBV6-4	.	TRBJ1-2	ASSDSQGYGYT
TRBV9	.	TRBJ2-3	ASSAPRGAGSLGTDTQY
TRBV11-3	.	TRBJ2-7	ASTPGQGIYEQY
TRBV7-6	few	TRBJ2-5	ASSRGLAGGSMGETQY
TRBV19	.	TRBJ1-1	ASTQELLNTEAF
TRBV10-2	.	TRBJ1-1	ASRDMGLHGDGTEAF
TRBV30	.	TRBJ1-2	AWSPDRRPYGYT
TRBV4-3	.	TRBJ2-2	ASSQDRAAVTGELF
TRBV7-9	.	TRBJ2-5	ASREQETQY
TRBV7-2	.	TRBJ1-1	ASSSRVTTGEAF
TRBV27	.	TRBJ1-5	ASSALGVVQPQH
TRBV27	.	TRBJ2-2	ASSLKWTGMKTGELF
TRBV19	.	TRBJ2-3	ASSRTGTMADTQY
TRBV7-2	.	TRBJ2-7	ASSLSGGRGEQY
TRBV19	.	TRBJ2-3	ASSMAGNTDTQY
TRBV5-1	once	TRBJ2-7	ASSIQGLAPYEQY
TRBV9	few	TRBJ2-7	ASSRASVGNEQY
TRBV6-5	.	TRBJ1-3	ASSNGGEGNTIY